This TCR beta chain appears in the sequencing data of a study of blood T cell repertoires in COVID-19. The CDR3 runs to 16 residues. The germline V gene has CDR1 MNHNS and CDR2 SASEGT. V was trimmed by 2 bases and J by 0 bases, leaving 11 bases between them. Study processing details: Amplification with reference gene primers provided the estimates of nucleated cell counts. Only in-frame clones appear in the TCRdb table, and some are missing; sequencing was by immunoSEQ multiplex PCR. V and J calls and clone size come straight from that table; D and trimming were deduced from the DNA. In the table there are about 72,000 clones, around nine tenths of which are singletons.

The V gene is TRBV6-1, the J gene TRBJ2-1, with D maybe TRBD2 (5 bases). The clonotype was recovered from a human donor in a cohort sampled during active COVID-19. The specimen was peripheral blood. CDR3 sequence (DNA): TGTGCCAGCAGTGAACGACGTGGGAGCTCCTACAATGAGCAGTTCTTC. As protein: CASSERRGSSYNEQFF.